These 8 T cell receptor beta chains came from one sample sequenced in a study of T cells in localized non-small cell lung cancer. The repertoire was sequenced with immunoSEQ multiplex PCR; TCRdb's copy has only in-frame clones and lacks some. Of about 31,000 clones listed, over 75% are singletons. The material sequenced was peripheral blood mononuclear cells, taken before any cancer treatment. Every receptor here comes from a woman between 35 and 75 years old with stage III lung adenocarcinoma.

Comment on this clone: The same CDR3 is also encoded by other DNA sequences in this sample. V and J are TRBV19 and TRBJ1-1, with D possibly matching TRBD1 (5 bases). The germline V gene encodes CDR1 LNHDA and CDR2 SQIVND (reference sequence). CDR3 length equals 14 residues. The V end was cut by 6 bases, the J end by 2 bases, with 13 bases between. Here the CDR3 reads CASSPPGLNTEAFF. CDR3 nucleotide sequence: TGTGCCAGTAGCCCGCCGGGACTCAACACTGAAGCTTTCTTT. Looking up the rest from reference TRBV19 and TRBJ1-1 gives the full variable domain: DGGITQSPKYLFRKEGQNVTLSCEQNLNHDAMYWYRQDPGQGLRLIYYSQIVNDFQKGDIAEGYSVSREKKESFPLTVTSAQKNPTAFYLCASSPPGLNTEAFFGQGTRLTVV.

The V and J genes are TRBV19 and TRBJ2-7; the D gene is possibly TRBD1 (5 bases). Germline values: CDR1 LNHDA, CDR2 SQIVND (reference sequence). The length of the CDR3 is 15 residues. Between the trimmed V and J ends, which lost 3 bases and 3 bases, there was a span of 15 bases. CDR3 bases: TGTGCCAGTAGTATTCTTTCGCAGGGCCGCTACGAGCAGTACTTC. Amino acids: CASSILSQGRYEQYF.

The V gene is TRBV18, the J gene TRBJ1-3, with TRBD1 as a possible D gene (6 bases). CDR3 length equals 16 residues. V was trimmed by 3 bases and J by 4 bases, leaving 16 bases between them. The germline V gene has CDR1 KGHSH and CDR2 LQKENI. In nucleotides, the CDR3 is TGTGCCAGCTCACCGGTTTCAGGGGACTCGGGAAACACCATATATTTT. Translating gives CASSPVSGDSGNTIYF. The full variable domain, with the rest looked up from reference TRBV18 and TRBJ1-3, is NAGVMQNPRHLVRRRGQEARLRCSPMKGHSHVYWYRQLPEEGLKFMVYLQKENIIDESGMPKERFSAEFPKEGPSILRIQQVVRGDSAAYFCASSPVSGDSGNTIYFGEGSWLTVV.

This clone showed up just a few times. Germline and junction disagree at one end, which may indicate a read error. The chain couples TRBV7-7 to TRBJ1-6; D remains ambiguous. Germline CDR1 reads SSHAT; CDR2 reads FNYEAQ (reference sequence). This CDR3 is built from 13 residues. DNA for the CDR3: TGTGCTAGCAGCCTCGACCGCAATTCACCCCTCCACTTT. Protein sequence: CASSLDRNSPLHF. The full variable domain, completed using reference TRBV7-7 and TRBJ1-6, is GAGVSQSPRYKVTKRGQDVTLRCDPISSHATLYWYQQALGQGPEFLTYFNYEAQPDKSGLPSDRFSAERPEGSISTLTIQRTEQRDSAMYRCASSLDRNSPLHFGNGTRLTVT.

A single count supports this clone. The chain couples TRBV2 to TRBJ2-6; D is ambiguous. The CDR3 sequence is 16 residues long. V lost 5 bases, J lost 0 bases, and 11 bases lay in between. The germline gives CDR1 SNHLY, CDR2 FYNNEI. CDR3 bases: TGTGCCAGCAGTTTTGAGAAAGACTCTGGGGCCAACGTCCTGACTTTC. Protein: CASSFEKDSGANVLTF.

V gene TRBV30 combines with J gene TRBJ2-1, with 9 positions matching TRBD2. The CDR3 spans 15 residues. CDR1 is GTSNPN and CDR2 is SVGIG in the germline V gene (reference sequence). Trimming removed 7 bases from V and 1 base from J; junction bases left unmatched: 8. DNA of the CDR3: TGTGCCTCCCCCAGTGCGGGGGGGTCCTACAATGAGCAGTTCTTC. Translation: CASPSAGGSYNEQFF.

The chain is built from TRBV14 and TRBJ1-4, with unresolved D. The CDR3 totals 17 residues. Germline V lookup: CDR1 SGHDN, CDR2 FVKESK. V shed 4 bases and J shed 4 bases, with 19 bases lying between them. The CDR3 nucleotides read TGTGCCAGCAGCCCTCTAATGGTCACGACACGTAATGAAAAACTGTTTTTT. This codes for CASSPLMVTTRNEKLFF.

The chain combines TRBV15 with TRBJ2-7, with 8 bases matching TRBD2. The CDR3 spans 14 residues. Trimming at V came to 1 base and at J to 4 bases, leaving 3 bases not matched to a gene. From germline, CDR1 is LNHNV and CDR2 YYDKDF (reference sequence). CDR3 loop: CATSRAASGYEQYF. The CDR3 coding sequence is TGTGCCACCAGCAGAGCCGCTAGCGGGTACGAGCAGTACTTC.